The 11 T cell receptor beta chains in this list originate from one sample, sequenced in a study of technical replicates of blood from a few donors. Using immunoSEQ multiplex PCR, the repertoire was profiled, and TCRdb retains in-frame clones only, with some absent. The profile covers tens of thousands of clones, with approximately 95% appearing a single time and roughly 0.4% taken by the ten largest. Sequencing input: T cells isolated from PBMCs. The receptor set was obtained from a human donor in good health.

The chain couples TRBV6-5 to TRBJ1-2, with TRBD1 matching 8 bases. Germline loops: CDR1 MNHEY, CDR2 SVGAGI. The junction had 6 bases not matched to a gene; V was cut back by 7 bases and J by 5 bases. This CDR3 spans 13 amino acids. The CDR3 DNA follows: TGTGCCAGCACCAAGGACAGGGATTATGGCTACACCTTC. The encoded protein is CASTKDRDYGYTF.

DNA for the CDR3: TGTGCCAGCAGCTTAGATGGAGGGAGCAATCAGCCCCAGCATTTT. Translation: CASSLDGGSNQPQHF. The rearrangement uses TRBV11-3 and TRBJ1-5; no reliable D call. Per germline, CDR1 SGHNT and CDR2 YENEEA. Deletions cut 0 bases from V and 1 base from J, with 7 bases between. This CDR3 has 15 amino acids.

The chain couples TRBV6-1 to TRBJ2-3; weak D call: TRBD1 (7 bases). V lost 6 bases and J 2 bases, leaving 15 bases between the germline ends. Germline lookup yields CDR1 MNHNS and CDR2 SASEGT. The CDR3 extends over 15 amino acids. The CDR3 here is CASRMTGRFTDTQYF. The CDR3 region has the DNA TGTGCCAGCAGGATGACAGGGAGGTTCACAGATACGCAGTATTTT.

The chain couples TRBV7-9 to TRBJ2-7; 8 bases are shared with TRBD2. In germline, CDR1 is SEHNR, CDR2 FQNEAQ (reference sequence). The CDR3 is made up of 13 amino acids. Trimming took 8 bases from V and 3 from J; bases not matched to a gene: 6. The CDR3 loop is CASEIAGIYEQYF. The CDR3 nucleotides are TGTGCCAGCGAGATAGCGGGGATCTACGAGCAGTACTTC.

The chain links TRBV4-1 to TRBJ2-1, with D possibly being TRBD2 (6 bases). Germline CDR1 and CDR2: MGHRA and YSYEKL. Trimming removed 0 bases from V and 7 bases from J, with 13 bases in between. This CDR3 region has 15 residues. CDR3 sequence reads: CASSQDPTSRNEQFF. In DNA form, the CDR3 reads TGCGCCAGCAGCCAAGATCCAACTAGCCGGAATGAGCAGTTCTTC.

J is TRBJ2-7 and V is TRBV27; TRBD2 aligns across 8 bases. Germline CDR1 is MNHEY and CDR2 is SMNVEV (reference sequence). The CDR3 sequence is 14 residues long. J lost 4 bases, V lost 7 bases, and 9 bases had no gene match. The CDR3 sequence is CASTKEREIYEQYF. CDR3 DNA sequence: TGTGCCAGCACCAAAGAGCGGGAGATTTACGAGCAGTACTTC.

The chain combines TRBV19 with TRBJ2-1, with 9 bases aligning to TRBD1. Trimming at V came to 1 base and at J to 9 bases, leaving 7 bases not matched to a gene. The CDR3 length is 15 residues. CDR1 LNHDA and CDR2 SQIVND come from the germline V gene (reference sequence). Written as DNA, the CDR3 is TGTGCCAGTAGTATAGGCGGGACAGGGTATGTTGAGCAGTTCTTC. Its translation is CASSIGGTGYVEQFF.

The rearrangement joins TRBV6-1 to TRBJ2-2; 10 bases are a match to TRBD1. This CDR3 is 14 amino acids long. Germline-derived CDR1 and CDR2 are MNHNS and SASEGT. Trimming at V came to 8 bases and at J to 5 bases, leaving 5 bases not matched to a gene. CDR3 amino acids: CASGTGARTGELFF. CDR3 bases: TGTGCCAGCGGGACAGGGGCGAGGACCGGGGAGCTGTTTTTT.

This chain links TRBV25-1 with TRBJ2-7; no clear D gene. The CDR3 is 11 residues long. V shed 4 bases and J shed 2 bases, with 3 bases lying between them. Germline CDR1 is MGHDK and CDR2 is SYGVNS. The CDR3 region has the DNA TGTGCCAGCAGTGCGGCCTACGAGCAGTACTTC. As protein: CASSAAYEQYF.

The gene calls are TRBV9 and TRBJ2-1; the match to TRBD2 covers 11 bases. CDR3 size: 16 residues. Trimming cost V 0 bases and J 10 bases; bases outside gene matches: 9. From germline, CDR1 is SGDLS and CDR2 YYNGEE. CDR3 sequence reads: CASSVELAGAFGEQFF. CDR3 coding DNA: TGTGCCAGCAGCGTAGAACTAGCGGGAGCCTTCGGGGAGCAGTTCTTC. Complete variable domain (other parts from reference TRBV9 and TRBJ2-1): DSGVTQTPKHLITATGQRVTLRCSPRSGDLSVYWYQQSLDQGLQFLIQYYNGEERAKGNILERFSAQQFPDLHSELNLSSLELGDSALYFCASSVELAGAFGEQFFGPGTRLTVL.

The chain uses TRBV19 and TRBJ1-2; D gene uncertain. V lost 6 bases to trimming and J lost 6 bases, with 14 bases between them. This CDR3 is 13 amino acids long. Per the germline V gene, CDR1 is LNHDA and CDR2 is SQIVND (reference sequence). Here the CDR3 DNA reads TGTGCCAGTAGCGTGGGCGAGGGCGATGGCTACACCTTC. Its translation: CASSVGEGDGYTF.